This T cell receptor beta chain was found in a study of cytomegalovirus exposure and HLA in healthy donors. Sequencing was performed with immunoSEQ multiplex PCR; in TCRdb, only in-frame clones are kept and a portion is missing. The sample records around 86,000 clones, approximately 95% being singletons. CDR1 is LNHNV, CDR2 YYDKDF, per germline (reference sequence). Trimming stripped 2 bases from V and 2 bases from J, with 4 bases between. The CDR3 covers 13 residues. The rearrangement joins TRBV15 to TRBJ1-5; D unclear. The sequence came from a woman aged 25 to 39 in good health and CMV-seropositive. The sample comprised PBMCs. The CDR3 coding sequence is TGTGCCACCAGCAGAACGGGCAATCAGCCCCAGCATTTT. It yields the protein CATSRTGNQPQHF. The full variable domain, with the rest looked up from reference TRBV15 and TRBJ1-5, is DAMVIQNPRYQVTQFGKPVTLSCSQTLNHNVMYWYQQKSSQAPKLLFHYYDKDFNNEADTPDNFQSRRPNTSFCFLDIRSPGLGDTAMYLCATSRTGNQPQHFGDGTRLSIL.